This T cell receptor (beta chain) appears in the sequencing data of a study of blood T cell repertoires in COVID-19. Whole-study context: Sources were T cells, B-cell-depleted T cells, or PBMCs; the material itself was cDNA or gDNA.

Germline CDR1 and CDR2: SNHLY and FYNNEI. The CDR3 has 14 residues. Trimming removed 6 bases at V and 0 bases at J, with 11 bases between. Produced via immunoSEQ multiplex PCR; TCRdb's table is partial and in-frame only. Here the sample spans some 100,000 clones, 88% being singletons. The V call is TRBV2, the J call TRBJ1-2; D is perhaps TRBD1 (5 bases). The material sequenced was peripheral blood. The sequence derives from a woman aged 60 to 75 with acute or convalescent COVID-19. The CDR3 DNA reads TGTGCCAGCAGGGCCGGGACTGCTAACTATGGCTACACCTTC. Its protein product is CASRAGTANYGYTF.